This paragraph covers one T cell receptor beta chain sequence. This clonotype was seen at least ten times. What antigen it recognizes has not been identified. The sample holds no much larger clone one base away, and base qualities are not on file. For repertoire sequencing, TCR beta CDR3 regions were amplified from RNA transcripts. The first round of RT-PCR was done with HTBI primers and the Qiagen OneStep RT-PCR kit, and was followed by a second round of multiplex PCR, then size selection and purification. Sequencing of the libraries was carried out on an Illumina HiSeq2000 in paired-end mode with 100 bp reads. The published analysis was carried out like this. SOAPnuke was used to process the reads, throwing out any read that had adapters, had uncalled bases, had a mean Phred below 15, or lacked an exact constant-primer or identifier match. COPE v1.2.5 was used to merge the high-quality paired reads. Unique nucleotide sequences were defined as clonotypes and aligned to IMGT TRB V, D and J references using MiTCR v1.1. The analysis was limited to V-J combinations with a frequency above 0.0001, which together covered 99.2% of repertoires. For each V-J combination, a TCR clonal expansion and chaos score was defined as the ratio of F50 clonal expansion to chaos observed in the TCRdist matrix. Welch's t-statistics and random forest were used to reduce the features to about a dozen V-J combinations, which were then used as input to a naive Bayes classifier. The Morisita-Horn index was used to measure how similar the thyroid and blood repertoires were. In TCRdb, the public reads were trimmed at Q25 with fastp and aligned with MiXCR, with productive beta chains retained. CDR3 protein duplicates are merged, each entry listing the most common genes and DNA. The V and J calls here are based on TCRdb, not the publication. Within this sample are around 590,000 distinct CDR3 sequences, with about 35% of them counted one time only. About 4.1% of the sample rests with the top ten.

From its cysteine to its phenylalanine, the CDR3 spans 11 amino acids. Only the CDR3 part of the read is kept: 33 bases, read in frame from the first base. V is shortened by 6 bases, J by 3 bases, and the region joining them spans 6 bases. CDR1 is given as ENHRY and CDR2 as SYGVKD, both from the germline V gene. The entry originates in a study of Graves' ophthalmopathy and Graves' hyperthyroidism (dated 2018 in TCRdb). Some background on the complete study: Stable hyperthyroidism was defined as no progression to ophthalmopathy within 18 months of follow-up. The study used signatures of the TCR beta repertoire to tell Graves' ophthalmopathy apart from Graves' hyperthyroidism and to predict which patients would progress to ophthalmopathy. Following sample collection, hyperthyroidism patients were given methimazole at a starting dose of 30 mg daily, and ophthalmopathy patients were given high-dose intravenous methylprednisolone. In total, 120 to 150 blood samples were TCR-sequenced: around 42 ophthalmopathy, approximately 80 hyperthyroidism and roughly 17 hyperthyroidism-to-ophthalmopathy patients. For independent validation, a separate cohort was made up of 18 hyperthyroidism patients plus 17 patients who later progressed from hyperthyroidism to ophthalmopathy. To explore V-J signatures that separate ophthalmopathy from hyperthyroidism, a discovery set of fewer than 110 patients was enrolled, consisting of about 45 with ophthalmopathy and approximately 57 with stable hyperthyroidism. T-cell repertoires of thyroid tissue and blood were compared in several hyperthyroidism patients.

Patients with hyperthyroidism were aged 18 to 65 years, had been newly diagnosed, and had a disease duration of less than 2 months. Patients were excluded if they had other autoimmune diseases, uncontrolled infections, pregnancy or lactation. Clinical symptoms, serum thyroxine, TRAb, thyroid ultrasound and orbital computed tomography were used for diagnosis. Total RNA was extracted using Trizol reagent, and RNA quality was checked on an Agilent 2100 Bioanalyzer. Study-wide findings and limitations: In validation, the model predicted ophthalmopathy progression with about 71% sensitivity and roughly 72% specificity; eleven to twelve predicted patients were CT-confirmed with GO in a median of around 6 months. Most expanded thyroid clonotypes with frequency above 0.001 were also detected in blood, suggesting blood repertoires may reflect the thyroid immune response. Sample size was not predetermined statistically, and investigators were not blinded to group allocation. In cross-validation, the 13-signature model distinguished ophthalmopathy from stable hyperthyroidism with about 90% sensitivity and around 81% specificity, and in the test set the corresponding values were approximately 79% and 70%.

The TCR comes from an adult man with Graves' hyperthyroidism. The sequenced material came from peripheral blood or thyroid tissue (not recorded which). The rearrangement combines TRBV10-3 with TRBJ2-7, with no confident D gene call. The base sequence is TGTGCCATCAGATCCGACTACGAGCAGTACTTC. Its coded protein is CAIRSDYEQYF.